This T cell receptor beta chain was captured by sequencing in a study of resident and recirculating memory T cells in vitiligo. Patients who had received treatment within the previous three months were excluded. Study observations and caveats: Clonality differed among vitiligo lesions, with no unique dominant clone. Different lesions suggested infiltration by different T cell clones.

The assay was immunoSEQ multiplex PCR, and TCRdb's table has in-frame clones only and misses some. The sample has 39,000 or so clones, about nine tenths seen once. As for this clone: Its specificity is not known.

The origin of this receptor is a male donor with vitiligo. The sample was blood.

CDR3 sequence (DNA): TGCGCCAGCAGCCAAGATAGGGCTAGCGGGGGTTACGAGCAGTACTTC. It is translated as CASSQDRASGGYEQYF. The chain has TRBV4-3 and TRBJ2-7; 10 bases align to TRBD2. J was trimmed by 4 bases and V by 0 bases; bases with no gene match: 6. The CDR3 spans 16 residues. Per germline, CDR1 LGHNA and CDR2 YSLEER.